This passage covers 9 T cell receptor beta chains from one sample sequenced in a study of cytomegalovirus exposure and HLA in healthy donors. Both 60 Vbeta primers and 13 Jbeta primers went into the PCR. The method was immunoSEQ multiplex PCR; TCRdb's version includes in-frame clones alone and lacks a portion of them. In the table there are around 71,000 clones, around 72% of which are singletons. What was sequenced was PBMCs. These receptors were collected from a male donor in good health and CMV-seropositive.

This chain joins TRBV5-4 and TRBJ2-7; D may be TRBD2 (5 bases). This CDR3 spans 13 amino acids. V was clipped by 7 bases and J by 4 bases, with 15 bases between them. The V gene's germline CDR1 is SGHNT and CDR2 YYREEE (reference sequence). CDR3 in DNA: TGTGCCAGCCGAGCGGAACCTTTTTACGAGCAGTACTTC. Its protein product is CASRAEPFYEQYF.

This clone was observed a few times. The chain combines TRBV27 with TRBJ2-1; the D is unclear. The ends were cut back, 4 bases at V and 7 bases at J, with 8 bases in the middle. Germline V gives CDR1 MNHEY, CDR2 SMNVEV (reference sequence). The CDR3 covers 12 residues. CDR3 sequence reads: CASSWVGNEQFF. Written as DNA, the CDR3 is TGTGCCAGCAGTTGGGTCGGGAATGAGCAGTTCTTC.

The chain is built from TRBV5-1 and TRBJ2-7; tentatively, D is TRBD2 (5 bases). The V end was cut by 4 bases, the J end by 5 bases, with 13 bases between. The V gene's germline CDR1 is SGHRS and CDR2 YFSETQ. The CDR3 runs to 13 residues. This CDR3 is CASSAQGRHEQYF. For the CDR3, the DNA is TGCGCCAGCAGCGCTCAAGGGAGACACGAGCAGTACTTC.

V is TRBV4-1 and J is TRBJ2-7; D gene unclear. With 1 base removed from V and 0 bases from J, the gap between germline ends came to 10 bases. This CDR3 has 15 amino acids. Looked up from germline, CDR1 is MGHRA and CDR2 is YSYEKL. Written as DNA, the CDR3 is TGCGCCAGCAGCCAAGGAGACTTCCTCTCCTACGAGCAGTACTTC. Its translation: CASSQGDFLSYEQYF.

The gene calls are TRBV30 and TRBJ1-6; tentative D call: TRBD1 (5 bases). V lost 4 bases and J 0 bases, leaving 13 bases between the germline ends. Germline CDR1 and CDR2: GTSNPN and SVGIG (reference sequence). This CDR3 has 16 residues. CDR3 in amino acids: CAWNKGRSSYNSPLHF. The CDR3 DNA reads TGTGCCTGGAACAAGGGGAGGAGCTCCTATAATTCACCCCTCCACTTT.

The genes are TRBV7-2 and TRBJ2-7; the D is unclear. V was shortened by 1 base and J by 5 bases, with 9 bases between the two germline ends. The germline V gene has CDR1 SGHTA and CDR2 FQGNSA. This CDR3 region has 13 residues. CDR3 sequence (DNA): TGTGCCAGCAGCTTAGGAATAGTCCACGAGCAGTACTTC. Translation gives CASSLGIVHEQYF.

The genes are TRBV11-3 and TRBJ2-1; a weak D match, TRBD1 (6 bases). V lost 3 bases and J lost 1, with 10 bases in between. The germline V gene has CDR1 SGHNT and CDR2 YENEEA. This CDR3 has 15 amino acids. Here the CDR3 DNA reads TGTGCCAGCAGCTTCGGGACACATTCCTACAATGAGCAGTTCTTC. This encodes CASSFGTHSYNEQFF.

This clone was recorded a few times. The chain links TRBV7-2 to TRBJ1-1; D not certain. The germline V and J ends were trimmed by 5 bases and 5 bases, with 9 bases remaining between them. Germline loops: CDR1 SGHTA, CDR2 FQGNSA. This CDR3 has 12 amino acids. The CDR3 DNA reads TGTGCCAGCAGCCCGCCCGGGACTGAAGCTTTCTTT. As protein: CASSPPGTEAFF.

This rearrangement joins TRBV21-1 to TRBJ2-1; TRBD2 was called by the table and not checked on the DNA. TRBV21-1 is an annotated pseudogene. The CDR3 sequence is 19 residues long. The CDR3 DNA reads as TGTGCCAGCAGCAAACCGAGGGGACCTCTCGGGAGCTCCTACAATGAGCAGTTCTTC. This gives the protein CASSKPRGPLGSSYNEQFF.